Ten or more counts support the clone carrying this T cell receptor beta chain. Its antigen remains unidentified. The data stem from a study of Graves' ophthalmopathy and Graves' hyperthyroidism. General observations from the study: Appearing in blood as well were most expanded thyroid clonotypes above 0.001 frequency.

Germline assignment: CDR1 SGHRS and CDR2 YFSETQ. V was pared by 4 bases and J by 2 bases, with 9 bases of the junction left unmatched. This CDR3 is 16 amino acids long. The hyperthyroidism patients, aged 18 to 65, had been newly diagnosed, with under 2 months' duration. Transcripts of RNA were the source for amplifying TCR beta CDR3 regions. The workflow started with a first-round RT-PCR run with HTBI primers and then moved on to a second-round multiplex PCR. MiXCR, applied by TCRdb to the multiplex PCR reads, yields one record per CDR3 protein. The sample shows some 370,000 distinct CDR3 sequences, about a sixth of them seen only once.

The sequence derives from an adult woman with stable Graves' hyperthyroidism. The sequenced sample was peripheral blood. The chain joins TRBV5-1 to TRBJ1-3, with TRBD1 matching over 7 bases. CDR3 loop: CASSPGVGTAGNTIYF. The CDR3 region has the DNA TGCGCCAGCAGCCCCGGCGTCGGGACAGCTGGAAACACCATATATTTT.